Below are 19 T cell receptor beta chains sequenced from a single sample in a study of shared clonotypes between healthy human individuals. Only in-frame clones appear in the TCRdb table, and some are missing; sequencing was by immunoSEQ multiplex PCR. The data show some 740,000 clones, with around 93% seen just once and around 24% held by the top ten. Terminally differentiated effector memory CD45RA+ cells were left out of the naive CD8 fraction, which was CD45RO-negative and positively selected for CCR7. Material for sequencing was naive CD8+ T cells sorted from blood. These receptors originate from a man younger than 40 in good health.

This clone has more than one count but fewer than ten. V is TRBV6-6 and J is TRBJ2-1; 7 bases are a match to TRBD2. The CDR3 has 14 amino acids. J gave up 0 bases and V 8 bases, and 4 bases lay outside the gene matches. Per the germline V gene, CDR1 is MNHNY and CDR2 is SVGAGI (reference sequence). CDR3 in DNA: TGTGCCAGCGCAAGCGGGGCCTCCTACAATGAGCAGTTCTTC. The encoded protein is CASASGASYNEQFF.

The chain carries TRBV25-1 and TRBJ2-5; TRBD1 matches at 8 bases. CDR1 is MGHDK and CDR2 is SYGVNS in the germline V gene. This CDR3 contains 15 residues. Trimming at V came to 4 bases and at J to 0 bases, leaving 4 bases not matched to a gene. CDR3: CASSVGTGNQETQYF. The DNA of the CDR3 is TGTGCCAGCAGTGTGGGGACAGGAAACCAAGAGACCCAGTACTTC. Complete variable domain (other parts from reference TRBV25-1 and TRBJ2-5): EADIYQTPRYLVIGTGKKITLECSQTMGHDKMYWYQQDPGMELHLIHYSYGVNSTEKGDLSSESTVSRIRTEHFPLTLESARPSHTSQYLCASSVGTGNQETQYFGPGTRLLVL.

The genes are TRBV4-1 and TRBJ2-1; D may be TRBD1 (6 bases). Germline V gene sequence: CDR1 MGHRA, CDR2 YSYEKL. This CDR3 spans 16 amino acids. With 3 bases removed from V and 7 bases from J, the gap between germline ends came to 19 bases. The CDR3 bases are TGCGCCAGCAGCCACGACAGGTCGAGCGCCGTAAATGAGCAGTTCTTC. Translation gives CASSHDRSSAVNEQFF.

The chain combines TRBV14 with TRBJ2-5; D possibly corresponds to TRBD2 (5 bases). CDR3 length: 17 residues. The germline V and J ends were trimmed by 1 base and 4 bases, with 19 bases remaining between them. Germline assignment: CDR1 SGHDN and CDR2 FVKESK. The CDR3 sequence is CASSQAYRGSGVETQYF. In DNA, the CDR3 is TGTGCCAGCAGCCAAGCTTACCGGGGAAGCGGCGTAGAGACCCAGTACTTC.

The chain couples TRBV19 to TRBJ1-1; 9 bases fit TRBD1. The CDR3 runs to 18 residues. J lost 1 base, V lost 4 bases, and 13 bases had no gene match. CDR1 is LNHDA and CDR2 is SQIVND in the germline V gene (reference sequence). The CDR3: CASSTSYRGLTQNTEAFF. CDR3 bases: TGTGCCAGTAGTACCTCATACAGGGGGCTTACCCAGAACACTGAAGCTTTCTTT.

The CDR3 loop reads CASAGGLEANYGYTF. The CDR3 nucleotides read TGCGCCAGCGCGGGGGGGCTAGAGGCTAACTATGGCTACACCTTC. The V and J genes are TRBV10-2 and TRBJ1-2; maybe TRBD1 (6 bases). The CDR3 consists of 15 residues. Trimming left V 8 bases short and J 0 bases short, with 16 bases between. The V gene's germline CDR1 is WSHSY and CDR2 SAAADI.

The chain uses TRBV28 and TRBJ1-1; TRBD1 might be the D (5 bases). Germline CDR1 is MDHEN and CDR2 is SYDVKM. V was clipped by 3 bases and J by 0 bases, with 14 bases between them. The length of the CDR3 is 16 residues. The CDR3 bases are TGTGCCAGCAGTTTCCCAGACAGCTTCATGAACACTGAAGCTTTCTTT. Its protein is CASSFPDSFMNTEAFF.

This chain connects TRBV9 to TRBJ2-1, with 11 positions matching TRBD2. V was clipped by 4 bases and J by 4 bases; unmatched bases: 4. The length of the CDR3 is 15 residues. Germline CDR1 SGDLS, CDR2 YYNGEE. The CDR3 DNA is TGTGCCAGCAGCACCGGGACTAGCGGTTACAATGAGCAGTTCTTC. This sequence encodes CASSTGTSGYNEQFF.

The chain has TRBV29-1 and TRBJ2-4, with D maybe TRBD2 (5 bases). This CDR3 is 12 amino acids long. Looked up from germline, CDR1 is SQVTM and CDR2 is ANQGSEA. Trimming removed 7 bases at V and 6 bases at J, with 13 bases between. The CDR3 spells CSAHDAGNIQYF. CDR3 bases: TGCAGCGCCCATGATGCGGGAAACATTCAGTACTTC.

This chain connects TRBV5-4 to TRBJ2-7, with 9 bases aligning to TRBD2. Trimming took 0 bases from V and 4 from J; bases not matched to a gene: 14. The CDR3 is 18 amino acids. Germline V gene sequence: CDR1 SGHNT, CDR2 YYREEE (reference sequence). CDR3 amino acids: CASSLDLATSGTRYEQYF. The CDR3 region has the DNA TGTGCCAGCAGCTTGGATTTGGCGACTAGCGGAACAAGATACGAGCAGTACTTC.

This clone was observed a single time. The V gene is TRBV6-6, the J gene TRBJ1-1; 7 nucleotides agree with TRBD1. The germline V gene has CDR1 MNHNY and CDR2 SVGAGI (reference sequence). The CDR3 extends over 16 amino acids. The V and J ends lost 1 base and 6 bases, in that order; junction bases with no gene match: 11. DNA of the CDR3: TGTGCCAGCAGTTACTTGCTAGGACAGGCCACCCCTGAAGCTTTCTTT. It translates to CASSYLLGQATPEAFF.

The chain has TRBV7-8 and TRBJ1-5; tentative D call: TRBD1 (6 bases). The V gene's germline CDR1 is SGHVS and CDR2 FQNEAQ. V was pared by 2 bases and J by 0 bases, with 14 bases between. CDR3 length equals 17 residues. CDR3 amino acids: CASSLLGGANSNQPQHF. In nucleotides, the CDR3 is TGTGCCAGCAGCTTATTGGGGGGCGCCAATAGCAATCAGCCCCAGCATTTT.

The chain has TRBV2 and TRBJ1-4; no firm D call. From germline, CDR1 is SNHLY and CDR2 FYNNEI. The CDR3 length is 17 residues. The V and J ends lost 9 bases and 6 bases respectively, with 26 bases between them. The CDR3 coding sequence is TGTGCCAGTGTAATATCCTTCGAGGGAAGAAAAGATGAAAAACTGTTTTTT. As protein: CASVISFEGRKDEKLFF. The variable domain in full, completed from reference TRBV2 and TRBJ1-4, reads EPEVTQTPSHQVTQMGQEVILRCVPISNHLYFYWYRQILGQKVEFLVSFYNNEISEKSEIFDDQFSVERPDGSNFTLKIRSTKLEDSAMYFCASVISFEGRKDEKLFFGSGTQLSVL.

The rearrangement links TRBV19 to TRBJ2-2, with no clear D. Between the trimmed V and J ends, which lost 9 bases and 2 bases, there was a span of 10 bases. The CDR3 contains 13 residues. The germline CDR1 and CDR2 sequences are LNHDA and SQIVND (reference sequence). The CDR3 DNA sequence: TGTGCCAGCTCATGGGTTAACACCGGGGAGCTGTTTTTT. Amino acid sequence: CASSWVNTGELFF.

This clone has only a few counts. This chain's CDR3 is CASSQGLAGFLNEQYF. CDR3 coding DNA: TGTGCCAGCAGTCAAGGACTAGCGGGATTTCTGAACGAGCAGTACTTC. This rearrangement joins TRBV27 to TRBJ2-7, with 12 bases matching TRBD2. CDR3 length equals 16 residues. Germline-derived CDR1 and CDR2 are MNHEY and SMNVEV (reference sequence). Trimming cost V 5 bases and J 5 bases; bases outside gene matches: 10.

The J gene is TRBJ2-7, the V gene TRBV10-3, with a possible D match to TRBD1 (5 bases). The CDR3 is made up of 14 amino acids. Trimming took off 10 bases at V and 0 bases at J, with 16 bases between the two ends. The V gene's germline CDR1 is ENHRY and CDR2 SYGVKD. Here the CDR3 DNA reads TGTGCCACCATCGCGGACACTAACTCCTACGAGCAGTACTTC. The encoded protein is CATIADTNSYEQYF.

This rearrangement joins TRBV28 to TRBJ2-1; 10 nucleotides align to TRBD2. Germline V lookup: CDR1 MDHEN, CDR2 SYDVKM. V gave up 4 bases and J gave up 0 bases; unmatched junction bases: 15. This CDR3 spans 20 amino acids. This CDR3 reads CASSSGALTSGISSYNEQFF. CDR3 nucleotide sequence: TGTGCCAGCAGTTCGGGGGCCTTAACTAGCGGGATTTCCTCCTACAATGAGCAGTTCTTC.

This rearrangement joins TRBV9 to TRBJ2-3, with 10 bases aligning to TRBD2. CDR1 is SGDLS, CDR2 YYNGEE, per germline. V trimming: 3 bases; J trimming: 5 bases; junction bases outside the gene matches: 9. The CDR3 consists of 16 residues. CDR3 residues: CASSGPSAGGGDTQYF. CDR3 coding DNA: TGTGCCAGCAGCGGACCGTCAGCGGGAGGGGGAGATACGCAGTATTTT.

The chain employs TRBV7-9 and TRBJ2-1, with 7 bases that match TRBD2. The V and J ends lost 3 bases and 4 bases, in that order; junction bases with no gene match: 6. The CDR3 is 15 amino acids. Germline assignment: CDR1 SEHNR and CDR2 FQNEAQ (reference sequence). The DNA for the CDR3 is TGTGCCAGCAGCTTGGGGGGGAGTCAATACAATGAGCAGTTCTTC. Translation: CASSLGGSQYNEQFF.